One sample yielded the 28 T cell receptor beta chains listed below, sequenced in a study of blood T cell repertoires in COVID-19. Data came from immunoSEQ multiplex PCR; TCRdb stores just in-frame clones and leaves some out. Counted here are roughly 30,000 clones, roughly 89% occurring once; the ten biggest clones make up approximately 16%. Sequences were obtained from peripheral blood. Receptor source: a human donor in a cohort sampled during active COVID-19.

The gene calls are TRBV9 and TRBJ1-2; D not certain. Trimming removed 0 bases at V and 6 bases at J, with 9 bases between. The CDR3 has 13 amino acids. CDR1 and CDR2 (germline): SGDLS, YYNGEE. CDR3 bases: TGTGCCAGCAGCGTAGGGCCGGCGGATGGCTACACCTTC. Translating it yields CASSVGPADGYTF. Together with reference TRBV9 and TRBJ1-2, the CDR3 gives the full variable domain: DSGVTQTPKHLITATGQRVTLRCSPRSGDLSVYWYQQSLDQGLQFLIQYYNGEERAKGNILERFSAQQFPDLHSELNLSSLELGDSALYFCASSVGPADGYTFGSGTRLTVV.

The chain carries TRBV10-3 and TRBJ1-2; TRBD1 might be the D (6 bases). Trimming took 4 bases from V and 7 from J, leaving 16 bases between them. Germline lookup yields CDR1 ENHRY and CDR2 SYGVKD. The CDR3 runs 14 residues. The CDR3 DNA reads TGTGCCATCAGTGTCCTCCAGGGGCAAGGTGGCTACACCTTC. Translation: CAISVLQGQGGYTF.

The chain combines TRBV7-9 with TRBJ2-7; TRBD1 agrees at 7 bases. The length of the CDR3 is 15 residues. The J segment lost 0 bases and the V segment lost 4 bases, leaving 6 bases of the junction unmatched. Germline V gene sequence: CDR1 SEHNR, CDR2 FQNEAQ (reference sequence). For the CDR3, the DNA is TGTGCCAGCAGCTCCGGGACAGCGATCTCCTACGAGCAGTACTTC. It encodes CASSSGTAISYEQYF.

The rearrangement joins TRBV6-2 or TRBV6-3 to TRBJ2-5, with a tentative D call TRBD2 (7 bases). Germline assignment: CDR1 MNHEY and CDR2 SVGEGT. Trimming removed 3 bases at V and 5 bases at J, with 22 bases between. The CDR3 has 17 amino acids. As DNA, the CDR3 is TGTGCCAGCAGTTATCGCCGGGGGGCTAGCTTTGCGGAGACCCAGTACTTC. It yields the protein CASSYRRGASFAETQYF.

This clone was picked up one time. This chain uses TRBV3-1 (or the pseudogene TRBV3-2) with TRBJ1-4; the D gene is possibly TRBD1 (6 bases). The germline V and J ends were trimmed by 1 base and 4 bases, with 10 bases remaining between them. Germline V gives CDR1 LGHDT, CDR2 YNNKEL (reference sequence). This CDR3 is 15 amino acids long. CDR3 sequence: CASSQGGGFNEKLFF. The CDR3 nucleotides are TGTGCCAGCAGCCAAGGAGGGGGATTTAATGAAAAACTGTTTTTT.

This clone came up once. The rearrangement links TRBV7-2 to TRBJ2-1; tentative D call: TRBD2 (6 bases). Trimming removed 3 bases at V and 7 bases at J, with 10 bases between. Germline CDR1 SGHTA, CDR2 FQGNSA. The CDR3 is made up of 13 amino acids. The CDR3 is CASSFYAGNEQFF. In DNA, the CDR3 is TGTGCCAGCAGCTTCTACGCGGGAAATGAGCAGTTCTTC. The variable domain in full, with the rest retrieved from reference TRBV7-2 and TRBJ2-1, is GAGVSQSPSNKVTEKGKDVELRCDPISGHTALYWYRQSLGQGLEFLIYFQGNSAPDKSGLPSDRFSAERTGGSVSTLTIQRTQQEDSAVYLCASSFYAGNEQFFGPGTRLTVL.

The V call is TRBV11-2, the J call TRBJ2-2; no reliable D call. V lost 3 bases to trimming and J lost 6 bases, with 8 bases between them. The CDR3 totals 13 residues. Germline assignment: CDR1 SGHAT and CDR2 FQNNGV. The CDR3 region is CASSFFNSGELFF. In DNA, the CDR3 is TGTGCCAGCAGCTTCTTCAACTCCGGGGAGCTGTTTTTT.

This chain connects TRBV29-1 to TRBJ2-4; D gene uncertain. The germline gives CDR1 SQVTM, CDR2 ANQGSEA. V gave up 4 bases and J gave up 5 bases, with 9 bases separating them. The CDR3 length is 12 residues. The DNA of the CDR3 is TGCAGCGTTGTTTTACCAGAAAACATTCAGTACTTC. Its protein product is CSVVLPENIQYF. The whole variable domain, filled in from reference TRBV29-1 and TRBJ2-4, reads SAVISQKPSRDICQRGTSLTIQCQVDSQVTMMFWYRQQPGQSLTLIATANQGSEATYESGFVIDKFPISRPNLTFSTLTVSNMSPEDSSIYLCSVVLPENIQYFGAGTRLSVL.

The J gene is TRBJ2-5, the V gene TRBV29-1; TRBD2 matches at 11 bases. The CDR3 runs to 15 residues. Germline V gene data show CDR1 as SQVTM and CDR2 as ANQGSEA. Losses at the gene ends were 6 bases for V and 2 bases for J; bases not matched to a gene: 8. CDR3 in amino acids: CSVARLAGTQETQYF. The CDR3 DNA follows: TGCAGCGTCGCTCGACTAGCGGGAACTCAAGAGACCCAGTACTTC.

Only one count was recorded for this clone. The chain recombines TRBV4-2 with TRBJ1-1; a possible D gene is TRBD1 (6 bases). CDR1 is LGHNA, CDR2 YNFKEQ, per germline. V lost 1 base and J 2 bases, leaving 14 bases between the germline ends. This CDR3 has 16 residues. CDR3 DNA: TGTGCCAGCAGCCAAGCCGAGGGGGACCGAAACACTGAAGCTTTCTTT. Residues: CASSQAEGDRNTEAFF.

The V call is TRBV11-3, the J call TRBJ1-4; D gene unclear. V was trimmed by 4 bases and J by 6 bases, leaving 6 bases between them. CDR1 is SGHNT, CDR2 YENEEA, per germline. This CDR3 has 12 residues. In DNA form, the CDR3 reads TGTGCCAGCAGCTCGGTAGATGAAAAACTGTTTTTT. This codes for CASSSVDEKLFF.

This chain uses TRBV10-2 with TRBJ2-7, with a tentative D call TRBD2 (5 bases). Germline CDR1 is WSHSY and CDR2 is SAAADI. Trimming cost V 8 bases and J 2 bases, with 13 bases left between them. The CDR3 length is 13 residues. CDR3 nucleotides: TGCGCCAGCCGCCGGCGGACTGCCTACGAGCAGTACTTC. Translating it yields CASRRRTAYEQYF.

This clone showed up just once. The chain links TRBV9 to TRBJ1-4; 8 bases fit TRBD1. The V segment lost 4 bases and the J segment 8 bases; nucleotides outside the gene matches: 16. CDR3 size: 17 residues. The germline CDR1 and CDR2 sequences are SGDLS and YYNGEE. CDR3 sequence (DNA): TGTGCCAGCAGCCTGGGGGGGTTCGGACAGGGAGAGGAAAAACTGTTTTTT. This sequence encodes CASSLGGFGQGEEKLFF. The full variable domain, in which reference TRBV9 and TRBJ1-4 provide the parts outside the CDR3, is DSGVTQTPKHLITATGQRVTLRCSPRSGDLSVYWYQQSLDQGLQFLIQYYNGEERAKGNILERFSAQQFPDLHSELNLSSLELGDSALYFCASSLGGFGQGEEKLFFGSGTQLSVL.

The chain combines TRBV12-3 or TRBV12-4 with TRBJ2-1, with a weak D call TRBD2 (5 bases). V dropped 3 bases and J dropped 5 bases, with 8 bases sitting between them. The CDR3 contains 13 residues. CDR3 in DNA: TGTGCCAGCAGTTTCCGGGGAAACAATGAGCAGTTCTTC. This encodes CASSFRGNNEQFF.

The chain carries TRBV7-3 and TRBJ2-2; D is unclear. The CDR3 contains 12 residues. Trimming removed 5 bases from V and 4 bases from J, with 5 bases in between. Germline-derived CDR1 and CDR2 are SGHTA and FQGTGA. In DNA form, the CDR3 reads TGTGCCAGCAGCCTAGGCACCGGGGAGCTGTTTTTT. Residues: CASSLGTGELFF.

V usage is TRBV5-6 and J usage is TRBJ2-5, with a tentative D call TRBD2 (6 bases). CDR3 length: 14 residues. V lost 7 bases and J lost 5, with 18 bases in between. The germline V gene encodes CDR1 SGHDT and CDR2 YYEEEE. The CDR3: CASQRREHGETQYF. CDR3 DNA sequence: TGTGCCAGCCAGCGGAGGGAACATGGGGAGACCCAGTACTTC.

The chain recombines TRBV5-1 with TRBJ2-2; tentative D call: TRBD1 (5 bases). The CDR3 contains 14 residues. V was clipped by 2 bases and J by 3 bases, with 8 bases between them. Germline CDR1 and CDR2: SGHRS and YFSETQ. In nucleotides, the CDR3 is TGCGCCAGCAGCTTAACAGGCGACACCGGGGAGCTGTTTTTT. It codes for CASSLTGDTGELFF.

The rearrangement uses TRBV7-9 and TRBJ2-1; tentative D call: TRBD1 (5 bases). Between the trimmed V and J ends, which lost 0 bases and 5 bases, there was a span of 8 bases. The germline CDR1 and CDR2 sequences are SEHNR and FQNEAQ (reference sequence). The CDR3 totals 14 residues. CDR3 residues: CASSLAGLNNEQFF. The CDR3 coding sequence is TGTGCCAGCAGCTTAGCGGGGCTCAACAATGAGCAGTTCTTC.

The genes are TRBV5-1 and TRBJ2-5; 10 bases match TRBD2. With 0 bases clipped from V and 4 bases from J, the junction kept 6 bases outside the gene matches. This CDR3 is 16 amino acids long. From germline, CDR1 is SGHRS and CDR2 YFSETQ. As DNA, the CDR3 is TGCGCCAGCAGCTTGGCTCTAGCGGGAGAGGCAGAGACCCAGTACTTC. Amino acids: CASSLALAGEAETQYF.

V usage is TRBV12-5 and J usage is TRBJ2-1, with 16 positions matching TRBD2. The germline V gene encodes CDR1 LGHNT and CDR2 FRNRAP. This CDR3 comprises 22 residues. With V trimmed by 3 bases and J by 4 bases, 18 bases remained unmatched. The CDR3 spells CASGFRDTLGTSGRARYNEQFF. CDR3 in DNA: TGTGCTAGTGGTTTTCGGGACACCCTCGGGACTAGCGGGAGGGCTCGGTACAATGAGCAGTTCTTC. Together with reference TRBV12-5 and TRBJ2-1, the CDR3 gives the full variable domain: DARVTQTPRHKVTEMGQEVTMRCQPILGHNTVFWYRQTMMQGLELLAYFRNRAPLDDSGMPKDRFSAEMPDATLATLKIQPSEPRDSAVYFCASGFRDTLGTSGRARYNEQFFGPGTRLTVL.

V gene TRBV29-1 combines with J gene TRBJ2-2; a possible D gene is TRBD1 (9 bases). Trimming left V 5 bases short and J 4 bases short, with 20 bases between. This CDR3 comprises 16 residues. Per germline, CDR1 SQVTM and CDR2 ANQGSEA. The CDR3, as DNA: TGCAGCGTTTCGGGGGGGACAGGGTGGTTCACCGGGGAGCTGTTTTTT. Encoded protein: CSVSGGTGWFTGELFF.

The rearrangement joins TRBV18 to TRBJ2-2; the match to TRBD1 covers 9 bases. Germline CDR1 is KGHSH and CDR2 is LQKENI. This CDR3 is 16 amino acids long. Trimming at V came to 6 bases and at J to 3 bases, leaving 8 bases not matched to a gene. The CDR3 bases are TGTGCCAGCTCTCCGTCCGGGACAGGGTACACCGGGGAGCTGTTTTTT. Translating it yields CASSPSGTGYTGELFF. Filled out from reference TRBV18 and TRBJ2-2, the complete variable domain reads NAGVMQNPRHLVRRRGQEARLRCSPMKGHSHVYWYRQLPEEGLKFMVYLQKENIIDESGMPKERFSAEFPKEGPSILRIQQVVRGDSAAYFCASSPSGTGYTGELFFGEGSRLTVL.

In nucleotides, the CDR3 is TGTGCCAGCAGTTTAGGCCGGAACCGGGGTGAAAAACTGTTTTTT. It specifies CASSLGRNRGEKLFF. The genes are TRBV28 and TRBJ1-4; no clear D. Germline CDR1 is MDHEN and CDR2 is SYDVKM. CDR3 length: 15 amino acids. V lost 2 bases to trimming and J lost 7 bases, with 14 bases between them.

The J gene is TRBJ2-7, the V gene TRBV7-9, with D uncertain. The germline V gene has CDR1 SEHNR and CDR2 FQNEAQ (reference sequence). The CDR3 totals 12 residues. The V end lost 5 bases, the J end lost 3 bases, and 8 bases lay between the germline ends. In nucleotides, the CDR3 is TGTGCCAGCAGCCAAGCTAACTACGAGCAGTACTTC. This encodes CASSQANYEQYF.

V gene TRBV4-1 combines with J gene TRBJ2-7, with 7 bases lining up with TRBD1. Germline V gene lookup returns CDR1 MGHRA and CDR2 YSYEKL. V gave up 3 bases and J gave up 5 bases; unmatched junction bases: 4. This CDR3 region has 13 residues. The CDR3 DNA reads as TGCGCCAGCAGCCACCCCGACAGGGACGAGCAGTACTTC. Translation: CASSHPDRDEQYF.

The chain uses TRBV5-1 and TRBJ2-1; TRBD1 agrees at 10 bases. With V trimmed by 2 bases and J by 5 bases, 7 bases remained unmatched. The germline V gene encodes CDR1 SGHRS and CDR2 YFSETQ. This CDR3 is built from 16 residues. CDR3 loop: CASSLRDRGPHNEQFF. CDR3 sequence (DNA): TGCGCCAGCAGCTTACGGGACAGGGGCCCCCACAATGAGCAGTTCTTC.

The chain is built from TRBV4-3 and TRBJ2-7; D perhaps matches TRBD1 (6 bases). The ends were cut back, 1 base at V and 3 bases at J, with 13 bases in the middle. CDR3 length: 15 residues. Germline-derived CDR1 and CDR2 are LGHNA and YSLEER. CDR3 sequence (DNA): TGCGCCAGCAGCCAAGGTCCGACAGGACACTACGAGCAGTACTTC. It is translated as CASSQGPTGHYEQYF.

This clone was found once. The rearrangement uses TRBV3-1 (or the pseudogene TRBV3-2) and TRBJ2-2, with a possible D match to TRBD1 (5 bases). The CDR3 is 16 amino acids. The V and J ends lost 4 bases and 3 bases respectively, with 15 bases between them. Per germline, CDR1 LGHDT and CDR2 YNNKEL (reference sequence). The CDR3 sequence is CASSRSGHSDTGELFF. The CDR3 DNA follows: TGTGCCAGCAGCCGATCAGGACACTCGGACACCGGGGAGCTGTTTTTT.